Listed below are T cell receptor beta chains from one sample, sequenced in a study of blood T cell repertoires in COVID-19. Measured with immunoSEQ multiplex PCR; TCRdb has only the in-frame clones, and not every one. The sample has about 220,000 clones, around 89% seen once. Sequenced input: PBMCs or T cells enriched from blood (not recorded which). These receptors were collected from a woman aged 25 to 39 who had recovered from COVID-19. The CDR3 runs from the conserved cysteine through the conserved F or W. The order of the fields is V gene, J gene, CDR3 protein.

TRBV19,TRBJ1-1,CASSPRRDTEAFF
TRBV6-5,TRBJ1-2,CASSSGYGYTF
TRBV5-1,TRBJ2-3,CASSLDNTDTQYF
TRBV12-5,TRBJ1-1,CASGLFRLNTEAFF
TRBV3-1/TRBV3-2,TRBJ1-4,CASSQDAYDHEKLFF
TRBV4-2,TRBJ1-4,CASSARRTGATNEKLFF
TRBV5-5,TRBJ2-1,CASSFLSDTAGYNEQFF
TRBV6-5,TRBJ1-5,CASKTTGSNQPQHF
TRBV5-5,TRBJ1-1,CASSLEGRGNTEAFF
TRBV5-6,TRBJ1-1,CASSFTVNTEAFF
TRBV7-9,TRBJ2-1,CASSHRTWDLTFSNEQFF
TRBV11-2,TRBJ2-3,CASSIRGVSDTQYF
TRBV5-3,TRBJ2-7,CARSSSGAYEQYF
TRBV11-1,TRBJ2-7,CASSLGTSDSYEQYF
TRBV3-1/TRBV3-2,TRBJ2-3,CASSQDPGSDTQYF
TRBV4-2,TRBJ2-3,CASSQGGFGGGSTDTQYF
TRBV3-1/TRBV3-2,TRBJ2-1,CASSHPSTGNEQFF
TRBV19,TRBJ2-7,CASTNGGESSYEQYF
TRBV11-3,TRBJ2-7,CASSLAGERSYEQYF
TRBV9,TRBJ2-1,CASSISGTSGISSYNEQFF
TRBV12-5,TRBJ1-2,CASGSTGNYGYTF
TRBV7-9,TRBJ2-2,CASSLALGTGELFF
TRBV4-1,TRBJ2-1,CASSQGGGDEQFF
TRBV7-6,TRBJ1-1,CASSPEGTEAFF
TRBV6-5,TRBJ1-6,CASSQRQGASPLHF
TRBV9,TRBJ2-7,CASSAGGTGAYEQYF
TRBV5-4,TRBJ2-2,CASSSLQGSGELFF
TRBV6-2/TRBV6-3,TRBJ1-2,CASSDRATGYTF
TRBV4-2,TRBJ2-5,CASKADPGETQYF
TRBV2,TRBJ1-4,CASRIGTLNEKLFF
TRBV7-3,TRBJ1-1,CASSDTGRTEAFF
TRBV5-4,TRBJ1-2,CASLHMGGGDYGYTF
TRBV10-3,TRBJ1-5,CAIRTDRDDQPQHF
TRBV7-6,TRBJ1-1,CASSLASGGTEAFF
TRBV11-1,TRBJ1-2,CASSAGPGYSYTF
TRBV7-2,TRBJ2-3,CASSLVWGPDTQYF
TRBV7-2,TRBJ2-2,CASSLQYGDTGELFF
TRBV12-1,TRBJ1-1,CASSFGGAVRVNTEAFF
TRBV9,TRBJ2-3,CASSVQGARSDTQYF
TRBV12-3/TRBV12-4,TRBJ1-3,CASNQNSGNTIYF
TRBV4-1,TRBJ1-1,CASSRQQGAAEAFF
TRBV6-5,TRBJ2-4,CASSYENIQYF
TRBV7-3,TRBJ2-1,CASSLNQRGGVEQFF